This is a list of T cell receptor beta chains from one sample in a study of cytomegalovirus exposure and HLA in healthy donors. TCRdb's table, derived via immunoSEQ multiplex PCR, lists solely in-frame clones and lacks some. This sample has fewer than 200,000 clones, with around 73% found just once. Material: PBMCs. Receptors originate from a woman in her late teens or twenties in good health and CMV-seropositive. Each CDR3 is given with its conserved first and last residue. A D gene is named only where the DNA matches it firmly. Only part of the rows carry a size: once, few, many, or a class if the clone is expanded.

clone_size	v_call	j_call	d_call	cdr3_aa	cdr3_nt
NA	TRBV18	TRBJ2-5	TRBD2	CASSPPERGARGETQYF	TGTGCCAGCTCACCACCTGAGCGGGGGGCCAGAGGGGAGACCCAGTACTTC
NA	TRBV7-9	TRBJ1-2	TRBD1	CASSSGQGGNYGYTF	TGTGCCAGCAGCTCCGGACAGGGGGGTAACTATGGCTACACCTTC
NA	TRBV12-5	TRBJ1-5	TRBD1	CASQGPGQGPNQPQHF	TGTGCTAGTCAGGGGCCAGGACAGGGGCCCAATCAGCCCCAGCATTTT
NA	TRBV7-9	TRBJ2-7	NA	CASSSPTGPYYEQYF	TGTGCCAGCAGCTCCCCTACAGGGCCTTACTACGAGCAGTACTTC
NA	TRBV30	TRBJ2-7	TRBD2	CAWSGSSGDYEQYF	TGTGCCTGGAGTGGATCTAGCGGGGACTACGAGCAGTACTTC
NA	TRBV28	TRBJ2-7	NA	CASSDKTEAPYEQYF	TGTGCCAGCAGTGATAAGACCGAGGCCCCCTACGAGCAGTACTTC
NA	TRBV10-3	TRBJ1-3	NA	CAIGPRGGNTIYF	TGTGCCATCGGTCCCCGCGGTGGAAACACCATATATTTT
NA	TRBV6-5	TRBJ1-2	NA	CASSYSRFRARDGYTF	TGTGCCAGCAGTTACTCGAGGTTCAGGGCTCGGGATGGCTACACCTTC
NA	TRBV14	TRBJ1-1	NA	CASSPPTDGGFNTEAFF	TGTGCCAGCAGCCCCCCCACAGACGGGGGTTTTAACACTGAAGCTTTCTTT
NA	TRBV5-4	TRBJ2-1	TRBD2	CASSLAGTSRTSEQFF	TGTGCCAGCAGCTTGGCCGGGACTAGCAGGACTAGTGAGCAGTTCTTC
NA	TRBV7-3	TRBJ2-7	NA	CASSLTASASYEQYF	TGTGCCAGCAGCTTAACGGCATCTGCCTCCTACGAGCAGTACTTC
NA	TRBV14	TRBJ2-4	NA	CASSQTTKQAKNIQYF	TGTGCCAGCAGCCAAACTACAAAGCAAGCCAAAAACATTCAGTACTTC
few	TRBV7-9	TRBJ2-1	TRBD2	CASSSKLAGGQRDEQFF	TGTGCCAGCAGCTCAAAACTAGCGGGGGGGCAAAGGGATGAGCAGTTCTTC
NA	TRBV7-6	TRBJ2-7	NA	CASSLLGAAGEQYF	TGTGCCAGCAGCTTACTGGGGGCCGCGGGCGAGCAGTACTTC
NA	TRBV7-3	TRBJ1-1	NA	CASSLEGADTEAFF	TGTGCCAGCAGCTTGGAGGGCGCGGACACTGAAGCTTTCTTT
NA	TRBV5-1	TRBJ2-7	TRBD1	CASSLQGYEQYF	TGCGCCAGCAGCTTACAGGGGTACGAGCAGTACTTC
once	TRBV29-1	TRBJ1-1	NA	CSVAGTYTEAFF	TGCAGCGTGGCCGGGACTTACACTGAAGCTTTCTTT
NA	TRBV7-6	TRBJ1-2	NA	CASSFLGAGNANYGYTF	TGTGCCAGCAGCTTCCTTGGGGCAGGGAACGCTAACTATGGCTACACCTTC
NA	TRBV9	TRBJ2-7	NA	CASSRSGSEQYF	TGTGCCAGCAGTAGGAGCGGGTCCGAGCAGTACTTC
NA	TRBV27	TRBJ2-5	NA	CASSILGAGETQYF	TGTGCCAGCAGTATCCTGGGGGCAGGAGAGACCCAGTACTTC
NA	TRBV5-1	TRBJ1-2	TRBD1	CASSQDRAGYTF	TGCGCCAGCAGCCAGGACAGGGCTGGCTACACCTTC
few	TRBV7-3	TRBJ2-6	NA	CASSHPGREAGANVLTF	TGTGCCAGCAGCCACCCGGGTCGGGAAGCTGGGGCCAACGTCCTGACTTTC
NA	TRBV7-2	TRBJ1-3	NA	CASSLSGGAGNTIYF	TGTGCCAGCAGCTTAAGCGGGGGGGCGGGAAACACCATATATTTT
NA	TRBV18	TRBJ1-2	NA	CASSAGPNYGYTF	TGTGCCAGCTCAGCCGGTCCTAACTATGGCTACACCTTC
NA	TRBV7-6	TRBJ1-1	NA	CASLEGLNTEAFF	TGTGCCAGCTTGGAGGGCCTGAACACTGAAGCTTTCTTT
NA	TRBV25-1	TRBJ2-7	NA	CASSEWNRLEQYF	TGTGCCAGCAGTGAATGGAACAGGCTCGAGCAGTACTTC
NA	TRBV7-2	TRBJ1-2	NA	CASSRPSRGGDYGYTF	TGTGCCAGCAGCCGCCCGTCTCGGGGTGGGGACTATGGCTACACCTTC
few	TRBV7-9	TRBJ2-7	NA	CASDKNSYEQYF	TGTGCCAGTGACAAAAACTCCTACGAGCAGTACTTC
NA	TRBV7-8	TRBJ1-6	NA	CASSLAGGDSPLHF	TGTGCCAGCAGCTTAGCAGGGGGAGATTCACCCCTCCACTTT
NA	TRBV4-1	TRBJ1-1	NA	CASSQVAGGTEAFF	TGCGCCAGCAGCCAAGTTGCGGGGGGCACTGAAGCTTTCTTT
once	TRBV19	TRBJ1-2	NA	CASSIRGHGYTF	TGTGCCAGTAGTATCAGGGGTCATGGCTACACCTTC
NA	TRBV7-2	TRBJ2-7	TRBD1	CASSSGTGMVEAYEQYF	TGTGCCAGCAGCTCCGGGACAGGGATGGTCGAGGCCTACGAGCAGTACTTC
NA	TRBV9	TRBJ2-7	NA	CASSVSEAVDYEQYF	TGTGCCAGCAGCGTATCGGAGGCTGTCGATTACGAGCAGTACTTC
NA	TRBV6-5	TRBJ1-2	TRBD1	CASSRAGGYGYTF	TGTGCCAGCAGTCGGGCAGGGGGCTATGGCTACACCTTC
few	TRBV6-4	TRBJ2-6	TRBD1	CASSDSGGAGANVLTF	TGTGCCAGCAGTGACTCAGGGGGCGCTGGGGCCAACGTCCTGACTTTC
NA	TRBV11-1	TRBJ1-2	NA	CASSLRDRPSYGYTF	TGTGCCAGCAGCTTGAGGGATCGTCCATCCTATGGCTACACCTTC
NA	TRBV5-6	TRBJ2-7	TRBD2	CASSLPGEGPVYEQYF	TGTGCCAGCAGCTTGCCCGGGGAGGGGCCAGTCTACGAGCAGTACTTC
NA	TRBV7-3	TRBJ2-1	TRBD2	CASSPGGGGHNEQFF	TGTGCCAGCAGCCCGGGCGGGGGGGGCCACAATGAGCAGTTCTTC
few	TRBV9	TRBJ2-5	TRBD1	CASSVDGTDQETQYF	TGTGCCAGCAGCGTAGATGGGACAGACCAAGAGACCCAGTACTTC
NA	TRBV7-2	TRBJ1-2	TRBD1	CASSSRDRPGYTF	TGTGCCAGCAGCTCAAGGGACAGGCCTGGCTACACCTTC
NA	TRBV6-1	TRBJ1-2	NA	CASSRDSGGYTF	TGTGCCAGCAGTCGGGACTCAGGTGGCTACACCTTC
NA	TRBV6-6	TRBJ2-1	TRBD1	CASRTRTGLNEQFF	TGTGCCAGCAGAACCCGGACAGGGCTGAATGAGCAGTTCTTC
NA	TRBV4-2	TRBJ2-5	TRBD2	CASSQAGGLDAETQYF	TGTGCCAGCAGCCAAGCGGGGGGACTAGACGCAGAGACCCAGTACTTC
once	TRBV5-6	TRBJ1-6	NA	CASSSQQTNSPLHF	TGTGCCAGCAGCTCGCAACAGACTAATTCACCCCTCCACTTT
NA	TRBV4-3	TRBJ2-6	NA	CTSSQDLGANVLTF	TGCACCAGCAGCCAAGATCTGGGGGCCAACGTCCTGACTTTC
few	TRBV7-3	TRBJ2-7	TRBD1	CASSMGQSYEQYF	TGTGCCAGCAGCATGGGACAGTCCTACGAGCAGTACTTC
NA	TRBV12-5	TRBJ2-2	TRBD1	CASGKDRENTGELFF	TGTGCTAGTGGTAAAGACAGGGAAAACACCGGGGAGCTGTTTTTT
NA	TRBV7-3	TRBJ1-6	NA	CASSSGTNPNSPLHF	TGTGCCAGCAGCTCAGGGACAAACCCGAATTCACCCCTCCACTTT
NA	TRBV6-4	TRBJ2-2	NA	CASRVTGFTGELFF	TGTGCCAGCAGGGTGACAGGTTTCACCGGGGAGCTGTTTTTT
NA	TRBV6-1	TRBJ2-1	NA	CASRALRGQMEQFF	TGTGCCAGCAGGGCGCTAAGAGGACAGATGGAGCAGTTCTTC
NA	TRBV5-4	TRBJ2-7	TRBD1	CASSLAGQGYEQYF	TGTGCCAGCAGCTTGGCTGGACAGGGGTACGAGCAGTACTTC
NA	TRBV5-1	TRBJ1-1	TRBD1	CASSPDRGRVIYTEAFF	TGCGCCAGCAGCCCGGACAGGGGGCGCGTAATTTACACTGAAGCTTTCTTT
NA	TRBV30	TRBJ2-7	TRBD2	CAWSVFSGGDGEQYF	TGTGCCTGGAGTGTTTTCAGCGGGGGGGACGGAGAGCAGTACTTC